This T cell receptor (beta chain) derives from a study of T cells in Graves' hyperthyroidism and ophthalmopathy. A patient was excluded if there was uncontrolled infection, other autoimmune disease, pregnancy or lactation. This clonotype was recorded once. Its antigen is undetermined. Just one base apart from a much larger clone, this may be a read error. Regions amplified from RNA transcripts were the TCR beta CDR3 regions. A first-round RT-PCR of the TCR CDR3 used the HTBI primer set. TCRdb re-derived calls from the multiplex PCR reads in MiXCR, one entry per CDR3 protein. The table records 610,000 or so distinct CDR3 sequences, roughly 46% of them present only once. Looked up from germline, CDR1 is DFQATT and CDR2 is SNEGSKA (reference sequence). Trimming pared 4 bases from V and 4 bases from J, leaving 9 bases between. The CDR3 has 12 amino acids. General study points: Expanded thyroid clonotypes (above 0.001) were mostly also found in blood.

The sequencing input was peripheral blood or thyroid tissue (not recorded which). V is TRBV20-1 and J is TRBJ2-3; tentatively, D is TRBD1 or TRBD2 (6 bases each). The sequence derives from a woman under 30 with Graves' hyperthyroidism. The CDR3 nucleotides are TGCAGTGCTAAGGAGGGGGCAGATACGCAGTATTTT. It specifies CSAKEGADTQYF.